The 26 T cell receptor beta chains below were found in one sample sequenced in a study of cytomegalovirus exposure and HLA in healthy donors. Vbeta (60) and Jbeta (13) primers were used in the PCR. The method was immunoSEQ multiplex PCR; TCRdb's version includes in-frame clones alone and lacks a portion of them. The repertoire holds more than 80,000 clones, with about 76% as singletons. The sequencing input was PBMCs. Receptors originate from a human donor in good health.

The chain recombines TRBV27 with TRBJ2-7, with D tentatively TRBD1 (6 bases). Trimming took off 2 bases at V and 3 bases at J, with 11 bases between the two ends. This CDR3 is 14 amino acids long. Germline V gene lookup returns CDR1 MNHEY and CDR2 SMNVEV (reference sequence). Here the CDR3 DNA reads TGTGCCAGCAGTTTAGCCGGGACAAACTACGAGCAGTACTTC. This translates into CASSLAGTNYEQYF.

CDR3 DNA sequence: TGTGCCTGGAGCCCTAGGGGAGGTCCTCCCTACGAGCAGTACTTC. Protein sequence: CAWSPRGGPPYEQYF. This chain connects TRBV30 to TRBJ2-7, with D possibly TRBD2 on 6 matching bases. This CDR3 is 15 amino acids long. The V gene lost 3 bases and the J gene lost 2 bases, with 17 bases spanning the gap. Germline V gene sequence: CDR1 GTSNPN, CDR2 SVGIG (reference sequence).

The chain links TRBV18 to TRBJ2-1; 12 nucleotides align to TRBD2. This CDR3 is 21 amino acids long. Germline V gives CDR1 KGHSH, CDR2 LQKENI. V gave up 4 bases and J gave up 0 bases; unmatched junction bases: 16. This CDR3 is CASSRSTPGLAGLSSYNEQFF. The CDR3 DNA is TGTGCCAGCTCACGATCGACGCCGGGACTAGCGGGCCTAAGCTCCTACAATGAGCAGTTCTTC.

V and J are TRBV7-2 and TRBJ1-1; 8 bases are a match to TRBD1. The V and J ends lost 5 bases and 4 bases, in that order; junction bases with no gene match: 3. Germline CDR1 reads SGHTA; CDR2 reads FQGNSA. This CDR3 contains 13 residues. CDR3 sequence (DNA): TGTGCCAGCAGCATCGGACAGGGCACTGAAGCTTTCTTT. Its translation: CASSIGQGTEAFF.

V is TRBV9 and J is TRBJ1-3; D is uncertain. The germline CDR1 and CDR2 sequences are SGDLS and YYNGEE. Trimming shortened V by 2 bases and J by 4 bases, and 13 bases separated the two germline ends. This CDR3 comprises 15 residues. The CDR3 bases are TGTGCCAGCAGCGTGGACTCTTCACACGGAAACACCATATATTTT. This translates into CASSVDSSHGNTIYF. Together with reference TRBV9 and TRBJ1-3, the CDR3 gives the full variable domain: DSGVTQTPKHLITATGQRVTLRCSPRSGDLSVYWYQQSLDQGLQFLIQYYNGEERAKGNILERFSAQQFPDLHSELNLSSLELGDSALYFCASSVDSSHGNTIYFGEGSWLTVV.

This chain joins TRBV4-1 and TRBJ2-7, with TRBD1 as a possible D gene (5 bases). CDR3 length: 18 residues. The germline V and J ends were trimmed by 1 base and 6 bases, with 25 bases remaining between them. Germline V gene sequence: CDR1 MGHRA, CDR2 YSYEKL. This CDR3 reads CASSQVELQDGPGFEQYF. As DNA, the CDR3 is TGCGCCAGCAGCCAAGTCGAATTACAGGACGGCCCGGGTTTCGAGCAGTACTTC.

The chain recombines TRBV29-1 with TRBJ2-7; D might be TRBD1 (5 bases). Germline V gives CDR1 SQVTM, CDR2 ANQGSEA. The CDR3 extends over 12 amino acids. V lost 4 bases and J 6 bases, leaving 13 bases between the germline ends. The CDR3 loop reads CSVVKGRLEQYF. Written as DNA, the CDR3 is TGCAGCGTTGTAAAGGGGCGGCTCGAGCAGTACTTC.

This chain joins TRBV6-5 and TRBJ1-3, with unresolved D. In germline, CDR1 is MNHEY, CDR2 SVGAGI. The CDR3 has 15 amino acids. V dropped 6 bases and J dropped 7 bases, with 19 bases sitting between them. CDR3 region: CASRGGSMDRNTIYF. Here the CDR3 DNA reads TGTGCCAGCAGGGGAGGCTCAATGGACCGGAACACCATATATTTT.

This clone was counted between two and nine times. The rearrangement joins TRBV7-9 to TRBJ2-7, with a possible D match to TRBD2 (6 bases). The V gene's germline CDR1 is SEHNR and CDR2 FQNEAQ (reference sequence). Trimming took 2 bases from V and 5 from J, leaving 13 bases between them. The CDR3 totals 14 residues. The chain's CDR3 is CASSLLGGGDEQYF. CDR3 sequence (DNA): TGTGCCAGCAGCTTATTGGGGGGAGGCGACGAGCAGTACTTC. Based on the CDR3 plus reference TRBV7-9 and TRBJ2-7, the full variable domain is DTGVSQNPRHKITKRGQNVTFRCDPISEHNRLYWYRQTLGQGPEFLTYFQNEAQLEKSRLLSDRFSAERPKGSFSTLEIQRTEQGDSAMYLCASSLLGGGDEQYFGPGTRLTVT.

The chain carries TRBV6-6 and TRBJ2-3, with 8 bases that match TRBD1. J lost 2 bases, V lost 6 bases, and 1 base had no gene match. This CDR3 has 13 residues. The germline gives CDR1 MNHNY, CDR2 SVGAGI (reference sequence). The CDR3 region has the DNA TGTGCCAGCAGGGACAGGGTCACAGATACGCAGTATTTT. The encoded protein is CASRDRVTDTQYF.

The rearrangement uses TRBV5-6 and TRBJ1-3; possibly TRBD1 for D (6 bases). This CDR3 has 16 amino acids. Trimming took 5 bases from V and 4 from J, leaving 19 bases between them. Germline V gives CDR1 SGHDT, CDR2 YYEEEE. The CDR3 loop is CASSPPGQESGNTIYF. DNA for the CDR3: TGTGCCAGCAGTCCGCCGGGACAAGAAAGCGGAAACACCATATATTTT.

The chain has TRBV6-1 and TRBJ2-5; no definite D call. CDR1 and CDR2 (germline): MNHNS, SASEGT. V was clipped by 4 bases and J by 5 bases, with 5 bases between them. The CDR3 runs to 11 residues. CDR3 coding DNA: TGTGCCAGCAGTGCCCTCGAGACCCAGTACTTC. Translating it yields CASSALETQYF.

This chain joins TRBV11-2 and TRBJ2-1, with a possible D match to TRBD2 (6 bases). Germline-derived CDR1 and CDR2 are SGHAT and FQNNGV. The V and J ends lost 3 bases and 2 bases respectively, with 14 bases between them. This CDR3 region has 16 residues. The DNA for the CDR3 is TGTGCCAGCAGCTTCCGGGGGACGGGGACCTACAATGAGCAGTTCTTC. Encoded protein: CASSFRGTGTYNEQFF.

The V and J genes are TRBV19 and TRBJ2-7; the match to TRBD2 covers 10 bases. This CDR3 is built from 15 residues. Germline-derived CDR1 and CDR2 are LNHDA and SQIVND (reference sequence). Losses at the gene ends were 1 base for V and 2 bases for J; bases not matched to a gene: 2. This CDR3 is CASSIGTSGAYEQYF. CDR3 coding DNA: TGTGCCAGTAGTATAGGGACTAGCGGAGCCTACGAGCAGTACTTC.

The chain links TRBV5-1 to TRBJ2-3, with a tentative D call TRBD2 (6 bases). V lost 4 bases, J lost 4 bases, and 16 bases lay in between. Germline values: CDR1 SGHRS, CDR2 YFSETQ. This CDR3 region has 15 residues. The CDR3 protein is CASSTDAGPPDTQYF. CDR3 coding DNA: TGCGCCAGCAGCACCGACGCGGGACCCCCAGATACGCAGTATTTT.

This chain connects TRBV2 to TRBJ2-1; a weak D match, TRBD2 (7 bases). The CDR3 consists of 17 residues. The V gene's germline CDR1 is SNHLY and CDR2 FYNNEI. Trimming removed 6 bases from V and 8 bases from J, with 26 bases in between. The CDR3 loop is CASSELPGVGGRDEQFF. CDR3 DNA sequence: TGTGCCAGCAGCGAACTCCCAGGGGTGGGGGGGCGCGATGAGCAGTTCTTC.

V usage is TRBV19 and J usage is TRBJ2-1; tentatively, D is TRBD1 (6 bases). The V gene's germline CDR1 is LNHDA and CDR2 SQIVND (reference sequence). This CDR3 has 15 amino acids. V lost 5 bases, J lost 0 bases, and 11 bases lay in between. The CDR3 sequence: CASSPQGHSYNEQFF. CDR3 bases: TGTGCCAGTAGTCCACAGGGACACTCCTACAATGAGCAGTTCTTC.

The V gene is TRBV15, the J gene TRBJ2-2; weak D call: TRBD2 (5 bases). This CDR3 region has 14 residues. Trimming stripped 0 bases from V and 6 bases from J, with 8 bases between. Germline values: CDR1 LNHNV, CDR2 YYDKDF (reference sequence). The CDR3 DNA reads TGTGCCACCAGCAGAGATCGAGGGTCCGGGGAGCTGTTTTTT. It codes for CATSRDRGSGELFF.

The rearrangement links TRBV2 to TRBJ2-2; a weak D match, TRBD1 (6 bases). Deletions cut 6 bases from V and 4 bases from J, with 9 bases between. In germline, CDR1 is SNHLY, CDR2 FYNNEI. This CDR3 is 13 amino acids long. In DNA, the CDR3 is TGTGCCAGCAGCAGGGGTCCCACCGGGGAGCTGTTTTTT. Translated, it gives CASSRGPTGELFF.

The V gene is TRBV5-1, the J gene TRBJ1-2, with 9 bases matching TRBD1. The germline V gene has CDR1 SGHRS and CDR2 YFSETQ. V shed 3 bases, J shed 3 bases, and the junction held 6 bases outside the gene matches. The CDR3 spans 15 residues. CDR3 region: CASSSGQGIDYGYTF. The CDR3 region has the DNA TGCGCCAGCAGCTCGGGACAGGGCATTGACTATGGCTACACCTTC.

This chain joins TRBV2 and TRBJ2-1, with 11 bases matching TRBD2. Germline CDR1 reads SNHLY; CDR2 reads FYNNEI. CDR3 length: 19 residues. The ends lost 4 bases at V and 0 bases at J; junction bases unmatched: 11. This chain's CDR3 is CASSGGGLAVRSSYNEQFF. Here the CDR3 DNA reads TGTGCCAGCAGTGGGGGGGGACTAGCGGTTCGGAGCTCCTACAATGAGCAGTTCTTC.

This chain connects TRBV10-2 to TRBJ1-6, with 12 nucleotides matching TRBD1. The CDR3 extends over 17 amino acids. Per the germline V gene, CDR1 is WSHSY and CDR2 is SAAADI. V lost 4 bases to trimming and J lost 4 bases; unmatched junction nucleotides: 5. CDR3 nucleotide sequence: TGCGCCAGCAGTGCCCGGGACAGGGGGCGTTATAATTCACCCCTCCACTTT. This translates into CASSARDRGRYNSPLHF.

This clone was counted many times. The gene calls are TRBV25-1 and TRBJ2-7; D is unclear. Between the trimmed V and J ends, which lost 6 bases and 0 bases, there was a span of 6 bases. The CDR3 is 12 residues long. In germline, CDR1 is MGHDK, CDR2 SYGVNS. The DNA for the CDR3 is TGTGCCAGCAGGTCCGTCTCCTACGAGCAGTACTTC. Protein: CASRSVSYEQYF.

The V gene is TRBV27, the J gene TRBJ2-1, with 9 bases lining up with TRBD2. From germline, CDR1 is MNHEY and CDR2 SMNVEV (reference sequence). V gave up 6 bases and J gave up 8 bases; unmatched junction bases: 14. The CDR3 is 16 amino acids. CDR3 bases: TGTGCCAGCAGCCTATATGGCGGGGGGGCAGCAGATGAGCAGTTCTTC. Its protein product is CASSLYGGGAADEQFF.

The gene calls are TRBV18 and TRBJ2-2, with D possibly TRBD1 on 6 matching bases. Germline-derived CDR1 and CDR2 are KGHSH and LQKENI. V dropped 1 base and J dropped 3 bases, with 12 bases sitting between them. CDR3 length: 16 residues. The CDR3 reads CASSPRRRGYTGELFF. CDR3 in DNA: TGTGCCAGCTCACCACGGCGCAGGGGATACACCGGGGAGCTGTTTTTT.

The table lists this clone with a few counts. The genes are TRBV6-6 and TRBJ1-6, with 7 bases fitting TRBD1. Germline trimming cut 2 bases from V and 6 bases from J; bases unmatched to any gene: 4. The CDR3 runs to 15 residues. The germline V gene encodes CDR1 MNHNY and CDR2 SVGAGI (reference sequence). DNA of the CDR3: TGTGCCAGCAGTTACGAGACAGGGAGTAATTCACCCCTCCACTTT. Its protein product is CASSYETGSNSPLHF.